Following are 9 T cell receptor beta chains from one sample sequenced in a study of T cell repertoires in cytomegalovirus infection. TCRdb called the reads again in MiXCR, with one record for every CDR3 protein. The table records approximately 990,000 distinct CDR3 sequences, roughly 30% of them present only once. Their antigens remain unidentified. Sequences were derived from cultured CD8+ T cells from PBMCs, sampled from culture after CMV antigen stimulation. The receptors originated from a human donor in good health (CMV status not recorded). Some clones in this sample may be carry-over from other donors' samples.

The CDR3 coding sequence is TGTGCCAGCAACGGACAGGATCTTTCCACCGGGGAGCTGTTTTTT. The encoded protein is CASNGQDLSTGELFF. The chain links TRBV6-2 or TRBV6-3 to TRBJ2-2; 7 nucleotides align to TRBD1. Germline CDR1 is MNHEY and CDR2 is SVGEGT. V lost 7 bases, J lost 4 bases, and 9 bases stayed unmatched. CDR3 length equals 15 residues.

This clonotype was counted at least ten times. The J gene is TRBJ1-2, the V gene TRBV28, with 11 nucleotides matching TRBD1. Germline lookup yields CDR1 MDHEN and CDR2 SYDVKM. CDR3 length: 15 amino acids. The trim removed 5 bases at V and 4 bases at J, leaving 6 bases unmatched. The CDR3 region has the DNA TGTGCCAGCAGTCGCAGGACAGGGGGCTTCTATGGCTACACCTTC. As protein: CASSRRTGGFYGYTF.

CDR3: CASHGVGARNYGYTF. CDR3 nucleotide sequence: TGTGCCAGCCATGGAGTGGGGGCGCGGAACTATGGCTACACCTTC. This chain joins TRBV6-6 and TRBJ1-2, with D possibly being TRBD1 (6 bases). The V and J ends lost 8 bases and 2 bases respectively, with 18 bases between them. This CDR3 comprises 15 residues. The germline CDR1 and CDR2 sequences are MNHNY and SVGAGI (reference sequence).

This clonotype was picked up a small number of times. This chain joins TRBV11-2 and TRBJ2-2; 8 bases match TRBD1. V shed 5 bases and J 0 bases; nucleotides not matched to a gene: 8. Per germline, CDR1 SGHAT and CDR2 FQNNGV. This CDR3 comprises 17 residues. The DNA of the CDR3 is TGTGCCAGCAGCCCCTGGACAGGGCCGGCGAACACCGGGGAGCTGTTTTTT. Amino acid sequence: CASSPWTGPANTGELFF.

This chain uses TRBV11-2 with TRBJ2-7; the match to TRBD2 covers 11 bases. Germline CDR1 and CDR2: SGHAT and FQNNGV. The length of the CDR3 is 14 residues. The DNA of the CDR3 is TGTGCCAGCAGCCCACGACTAGCGGGGAACGAGCAGTACGTT. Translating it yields CASSPRLAGNEQYV.

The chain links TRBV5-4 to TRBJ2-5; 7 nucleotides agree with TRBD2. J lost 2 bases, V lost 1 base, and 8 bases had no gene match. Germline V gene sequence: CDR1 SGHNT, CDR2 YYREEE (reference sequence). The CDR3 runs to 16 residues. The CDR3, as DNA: TGTGCCAGCAGCTTGTTGGACCTCGGGGGGCAAGAGACCCAGTACTTC. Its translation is CASSLLDLGGQETQYF.

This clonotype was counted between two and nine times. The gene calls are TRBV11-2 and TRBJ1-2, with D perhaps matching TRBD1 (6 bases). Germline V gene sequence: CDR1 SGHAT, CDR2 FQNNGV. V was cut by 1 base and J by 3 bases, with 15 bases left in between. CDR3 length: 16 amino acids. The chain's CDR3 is CASSLVETGSYYGYTF. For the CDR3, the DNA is TGTGCCAGCAGCTTAGTAGAGACAGGTTCTTACTATGGCTACACCTTC.

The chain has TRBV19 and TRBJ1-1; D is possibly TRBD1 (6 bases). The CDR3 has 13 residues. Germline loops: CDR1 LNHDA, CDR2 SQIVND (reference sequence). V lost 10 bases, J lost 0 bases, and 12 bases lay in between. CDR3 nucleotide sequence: TGTGCCACCAGGACAGACATGAACACTGAAGCTTTCTTT. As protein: CATRTDMNTEAFF.

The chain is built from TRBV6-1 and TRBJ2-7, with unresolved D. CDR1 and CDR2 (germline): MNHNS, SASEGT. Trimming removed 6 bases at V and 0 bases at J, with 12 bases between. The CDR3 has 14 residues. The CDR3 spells CASRNILSSYEQYF. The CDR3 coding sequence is TGTGCCAGCAGAAACATCCTAAGCTCCTACGAGCAGTACTTC.